A selection of T cell receptor beta chains follows, all from one sample in a study of OX40 agonist ivuxolimab in advanced cancers. Produced via immunoSEQ multiplex PCR; TCRdb's table is partial and in-frame only. The table has 77,000 or so clones, just under 95% seen once. The sequencing used CD4+ or CD8+ T cells sorted from blood, collected in a trial of the OX40 agonist ivuxolimab. These receptors originate from an adult with an advanced solid tumor such as melanoma, head and neck, liver or kidney cancer. The CDR3 runs from the conserved cysteine through the conserved F or W. The D gene is left open where the match is weak. A clone size is listed for some rows: how often the clone was seen (once, few, many), or a class if it is expanded.

D,size,V,J,CDR3,DNA
.,.,TRBV14,TRBJ2-5,CASSRGAQETQYF,TGTGCCAGCAGCCGAGGAGCCCAAGAGACCCAGTACTTC
TRBD2,.,TRBV9,TRBJ2-1,CASSESGDAYNEQFF,TGTGCCAGCAGCGAGAGCGGGGACGCCTACAATGAGCAGTTCTTC
TRBD1,.,TRBV6-5,TRBJ2-7,CASSYRQGNAYEQYF,TGTGCCAGCAGTTACCGACAGGGGAATGCCTACGAGCAGTACTTC
.,.,TRBV20-1,TRBJ2-1,CSARLGNEQFF,TGCAGTGCTAGGCTCGGCAATGAGCAGTTCTTC
TRBD1,.,TRBV7-8,TRBJ2-7,CASSVTGDGEQYF,TGTGCCAGCAGCGTGACAGGGGATGGCGAGCAGTACTTC
.,.,TRBV12-5,TRBJ1-2,CASGSAGPQSYGYTF,TGTGCTAGTGGTTCCGCAGGCCCCCAGAGCTATGGCTACACCTTC
.,.,TRBV9,TRBJ1-2,CASSVYVTGWGGGYTF,TGTGCCAGCAGCGTATATGTCACAGGGTGGGGAGGCGGCTACACCTTC
TRBD1,.,TRBV2,TRBJ2-7,CASSADRGTDEQYF,TGTGCCAGCAGTGCGGACAGGGGAACGGATGAGCAGTACTTC
.,.,TRBV5-6,TRBJ1-5,CASSLGPGANQPQHF,TGTGCCAGCAGCTTGGGTCCAGGGGCGAATCAGCCCCAGCATTTT
.,.,TRBV6-5,TRBJ1-2,CASSLYGYTF,TGTGCCAGCAGCCTCTATGGCTACACCTTC
.,.,TRBV4-1,TRBJ2-1,CASSPLGGPFDEQFF,TGCGCCAGCAGCCCCCTCGGGGGCCCGTTCGATGAGCAGTTCTTC
.,once,TRBV20-1,TRBJ2-5,CSAEGRETQYF,TGCAGTGCAGAGGGTCGGGAGACCCAGTACTTC
.,.,TRBV6-1,TRBJ2-4,CASSAYSGTLAKNIQYF,TGTGCCAGCAGTGCTTACTCCGGGACACTAGCCAAAAACATTCAGTACTTC
TRBD1,.,TRBV6-5,TRBJ1-2,CASSYLTGAGYTF,TGTGCCAGCAGTTATCTCACAGGGGCTGGCTACACCTTC
TRBD2,.,TRBV2,TRBJ2-5,CAGGEETQYF,TGTGCCGGGGGGGAAGAGACCCAGTACTTC
.,.,TRBV5-4,TRBJ2-5,CASSINRGSQETQYF,TGTGCCAGCAGCATCAACCGAGGGTCCCAAGAGACCCAGTACTTC
.,.,TRBV18,TRBJ2-1,CASSPPQGHNEQFF,TGTGCCAGCTCACCACCCCAGGGGCACAATGAGCAGTTCTTC
.,.,TRBV30,TRBJ1-6,CAWSTSGTYNSPLHF,TGTGCCTGGAGTACATCCGGGACCTATAATTCACCCCTCCACTTT
.,.,TRBV29-1,TRBJ1-2,CSAWGDGGYTF,TGCAGCGCATGGGGTGACGGGGGCTACACCTTC
.,.,TRBV5-1,TRBJ1-1,CASSFKGSYEAFF,TGCGCCAGCAGCTTCAAAGGCAGCTATGAAGCTTTCTTT